What follows are 22 T cell receptor beta chains derived from one specimen sequenced in a study of shared clonotypes between healthy human individuals. Sequenced by immunoSEQ multiplex PCR; TCRdb stores in-frame clones only, minus some. The sample lists approximately 2.3 million clones, 90% to 95% occurring once. Sequencing was carried out using naive CD4+ T cells from PBMCs. Stated subset: CD45RA+ positively selected. The receptor set was obtained from a young man in good health. Some clones in this sample may be carry-over from other donors' samples.

A remark on this clone: One end of the junction is discordant with germline, which a read error may explain. The rearrangement links TRBV5-1 to TRBJ2-7; perhaps TRBD2 as D (6 bases). There are 14 residues in the CDR3. From germline, CDR1 is SGHRS and CDR2 YFSETQ. The CDR3: CASSSPGSSHEQYF. For the CDR3, the DNA is TGCGCCAGCAGCTCGCCCGGGAGCTCCCACGAGCAGTACTTC.

V and J are TRBV6-5 and TRBJ1-2; weak D call: TRBD1 (6 bases). The CDR3 spans 13 residues. V lost 2 bases to trimming and J lost 8 bases, with 12 bases between them. From germline, CDR1 is MNHEY and CDR2 SVGAGI. The CDR3 DNA sequence: TGTGCCAGCAGTTACATATCAGGGGAAGGCTACACCTTC. Its translation is CASSYISGEGYTF.

Here the CDR3 reads CASVIDGNTGELFF. CDR3 nucleotides: TGCGCCAGCGTTATAGACGGGAACACCGGGGAGCTGTTTTTT. The rearrangement joins TRBV5-1 to TRBJ2-2; no reliable D call. Trimming removed 7 bases from V and 1 base from J, with 11 bases in between. Germline V gene data show CDR1 as SGHRS and CDR2 as YFSETQ. The CDR3 spans 14 residues.

The chain joins TRBV6-1 to TRBJ1-4; weak D call: TRBD1 (5 bases). Germline CDR1 and CDR2: MNHNS and SASEGT. V was cut by 4 bases and J by 8 bases, with 17 bases left in between. CDR3 length: 15 amino acids. The CDR3 DNA reads TGTGCCAGCAGTGCCCAGGCACGGGGGAAGGAAAAACTGTTTTTT. It translates to CASSAQARGKEKLFF.

J is TRBJ2-3 and V is TRBV7-3, with D unresolved. V gave up 3 bases and J gave up 5 bases, with 9 bases separating them. The CDR3 contains 13 residues. In germline, CDR1 is SGHTA, CDR2 FQGTGA. The CDR3 bases are TGTGCCAGCAGCTTTTCCTGGGGAGATACGCAGTATTTT. Its protein product is CASSFSWGDTQYF.

V usage is TRBV18 and J usage is TRBJ2-7, with a tentative D call TRBD1 (6 bases). V was trimmed by 3 bases and J by 3 bases, leaving 9 bases between them. This CDR3 is built from 13 residues. Germline lookup yields CDR1 KGHSH and CDR2 LQKENI. For the CDR3, the DNA is TGTGCCAGCTCACCGGCAGGGGACTACGAGCAGTACTTC. Its protein is CASSPAGDYEQYF.

Turning to this clone: Other DNA sequences of this sample code for an identical CDR3. The CDR3 coding sequence is TGCGCCAGCAGCTTAGGGGACTACGAGCAGTACTTC. Its translation: CASSLGDYEQYF. The rearrangement uses TRBV5-1 and TRBJ2-7, with TRBD1 as a possible D gene (5 bases). The CDR3 has 12 amino acids. Germline assignment: CDR1 SGHRS and CDR2 YFSETQ. V lost 2 bases and J 3 bases, leaving 6 bases between the germline ends. The complete variable domain, with remaining parts taken from reference TRBV5-1 and TRBJ2-7, reads KAGVTQTPRYLIKTRGQQVTLSCSPISGHRSVSWYQQTPGQGLQFLFEYFSETQRNKGNFPGRFSGRQFSNSRSEMNVSTLELGDSALYLCASSLGDYEQYFGPGTRLTVT.

J is TRBJ2-7 and V is TRBV6-6; 13 nucleotides line up with TRBD2. Germline CDR1 and CDR2: MNHNY and SVGAGI (reference sequence). Trimming took 4 bases from V and 4 from J; bases not matched to a gene: 4. The length of the CDR3 is 15 residues. CDR3: CASSWGLAGTYEQYF. The CDR3 nucleotides read TGTGCCAGCAGTTGGGGACTAGCGGGGACATACGAGCAGTACTTC.

The chain recombines TRBV7-9 with TRBJ2-6; 8 bases align to TRBD1. Germline CDR1 reads SEHNR; CDR2 reads FQNEAQ (reference sequence). The CDR3 covers 15 residues. V lost 2 bases and J lost 18; bases outside the gene matches: 15. CDR3: CASSLRGGDRRFGTF. The CDR3, as DNA: TGTGCCAGCAGCTTACGGGGTGGGGACAGGCGTTTTGGGACTTTC. Combining the CDR3 with reference TRBV7-9 and TRBJ2-6 gives the whole variable domain DTGVSQNPRHKITKRGQNVTFRCDPISEHNRLYWYRQTLGQGPEFLTYFQNEAQLEKSRLLSDRFSAERPKGSFSTLEIQRTEQGDSAMYLCASSLRGGDRRFGTFGAGSRLTVL.

This chain links TRBV7-2 with TRBJ2-7; tentatively, D is TRBD2 (5 bases). The germline gives CDR1 SGHTA, CDR2 FQGNSA. V lost 2 bases and J lost 4, with 9 bases in between. This CDR3 has 13 residues. CDR3 nucleotide sequence: TGTGCCAGCAGCTTACGGGGAGAGTACGAGCAGTACTTC. Residues: CASSLRGEYEQYF.

Concerning this clone: At the DNA level, this CDR3 is encoded by other sequences in the same sample as well. The rearrangement uses TRBV7-9 and TRBJ2-2; weak D call: TRBD2 (6 bases). V lost 3 bases to trimming and J lost 0 bases, with 8 bases between them. Germline values: CDR1 SEHNR, CDR2 FQNEAQ (reference sequence). The CDR3 runs 15 residues. CDR3 sequence reads: CASSLSGPNTGELFF. The CDR3 region has the DNA TGTGCCAGCAGCTTGAGCGGGCCGAACACCGGGGAGCTGTTTTTT.

The rearrangement links TRBV6-5 to TRBJ1-1, with TRBD1 as a possible D gene (6 bases). The ends were cut back, 2 bases at V and 4 bases at J, with 14 bases in the middle. The length of the CDR3 is 15 residues. Germline V gene data show CDR1 as MNHEY and CDR2 as SVGAGI. This CDR3 reads CASSYRRGLGTEAFF. The CDR3 region has the DNA TGTGCCAGCAGTTACCGGCGGGGGCTGGGCACTGAAGCTTTCTTT.

The genes are TRBV9 and TRBJ2-2; D gene ambiguous. In germline, CDR1 is SGDLS, CDR2 YYNGEE. This CDR3 contains 15 residues. V lost 4 bases and J lost 2, with 12 bases in between. This chain's CDR3 is CASSLNAINTGELFF. CDR3 nucleotides: TGTGCCAGCAGCCTTAACGCGATTAACACCGGGGAGCTGTTTTTT. Based on the CDR3 plus reference TRBV9 and TRBJ2-2, the full variable domain is DSGVTQTPKHLITATGQRVTLRCSPRSGDLSVYWYQQSLDQGLQFLIQYYNGEERAKGNILERFSAQQFPDLHSELNLSSLELGDSALYFCASSLNAINTGELFFGEGSRLTVL.

The gene calls are TRBV6-5 and TRBJ1-2; D is perhaps TRBD1 (5 bases). Trimming pared 2 bases from V and 4 bases from J, leaving 8 bases between. Germline CDR1 is MNHEY and CDR2 is SVGAGI. This CDR3 comprises 13 residues. CDR3 sequence reads: CASSYGTSYGYTF. The CDR3 bases are TGTGCCAGCAGTTACGGGACGTCCTATGGCTACACCTTC.

Details on this clone: Other DNA sequences of this sample code for an identical CDR3. The rearrangement joins TRBV5-1 to TRBJ2-1; 11 nucleotides line up with TRBD2. V dropped 0 bases and J dropped 5; count of bases not matched to a gene: 4. The CDR3 has 16 amino acids. Germline-derived CDR1 and CDR2 are SGHRS and YFSETQ. CDR3 bases: TGCGCCAGCAGCTTGGGTTTAGCGGGAGGGCACAATGAGCAGTTCTTC. Encoded protein: CASSLGLAGGHNEQFF.

The chain has TRBV10-3 and TRBJ2-2, with D tentatively TRBD1 or TRBD2 (6 bases each). The ends were cut back, 0 bases at V and 4 bases at J, with 12 bases in the middle. The germline gives CDR1 ENHRY, CDR2 SYGVKD. This CDR3 comprises 16 residues. CDR3 bases: TGTGCCATCAGTGAGTCGAGGGGGGCGGGCACCGGGGAGCTGTTTTTT. Residues: CAISESRGAGTGELFF.

This chain uses TRBV29-1 with TRBJ2-7, with 10 bases aligning to TRBD2. From germline, CDR1 is SQVTM and CDR2 ANQGSEA. The V and J ends lost 7 bases and 4 bases, in that order; junction bases with no gene match: 10. The length of the CDR3 is 14 residues. CDR3 loop: CSAKAGGPSYEQYF. The CDR3 DNA reads as TGCAGCGCCAAAGCGGGAGGGCCTTCGTACGAGCAGTACTTC.

Concerning this clone itself: Other DNA sequences in this specimen translate into the identical CDR3. The chain couples TRBV7-2 to TRBJ2-3; D gene ambiguous. Germline V gene data show CDR1 as SGHTA and CDR2 as FQGNSA. Trimming took off 5 bases at V and 3 bases at J, with 12 bases between the two ends. There are 14 residues in the CDR3. The CDR3 here is CASSPGLVTDTQYF. The DNA of the CDR3 is TGTGCCAGCAGCCCCGGGCTAGTTACAGATACGCAGTATTTT.

The chain has TRBV6-1 and TRBJ1-1, with TRBD1 matching over 7 bases. This CDR3 has 18 amino acids. Germline-derived CDR1 and CDR2 are MNHNS and SASEGT. Trimming at V came to 3 bases and at J to 0 bases, leaving 13 bases not matched to a gene. DNA of the CDR3: TGTGCCAGCAGTGAGTGGGGCAGGGGGTCACCTATGAACACTGAAGCTTTCTTT. It specifies CASSEWGRGSPMNTEAFF.

The J gene is TRBJ1-2, the V gene TRBV5-1, with D possibly being TRBD1 (5 bases). CDR1 SGHRS and CDR2 YFSETQ come from the germline V gene. Trimming left V 3 bases short and J 7 bases short, with 16 bases between. CDR3 length: 14 residues. CDR3 coding DNA: TGCGCCAGCAGCTCCGGGGGTCGGGAGGGTGGCTACACCTTC. It yields the protein CASSSGGREGGYTF.

The rearrangement links TRBV29-1 to TRBJ2-3; D may be TRBD1 (7 bases). The ends were cut back, 0 bases at V and 8 bases at J, with 15 bases in the middle. Germline CDR1 SQVTM, CDR2 ANQGSEA. The CDR3 loop spans 14 amino acids. CDR3 nucleotide sequence: TGCAGCGTTGAAGAGGCAGGGGGGTGGGGTACGCAGTATTTT. Translated: CSVEEAGGWGTQYF.

Of note for this clone: One end of the junction varies from germline; a read error may be responsible. The V call is TRBV9, the J call TRBJ2-5; the D gene is possibly TRBD1 (5 bases). The CDR3 consists of 13 residues. Germline CDR1 SGDLS, CDR2 YYNGEE. The CDR3 sequence is CASSVAPTGSPDF. CDR3 nucleotides: TGTGCCAGCAGCGTAGCCCCAACAGGTTCCCCCGACTTC.